Here is one T cell receptor beta chain with its context. What it recognizes is unknown. The CDR3 contains 10 residues. Germline loops: CDR1 MNHNS, CDR2 SASEGT. Trimming left V 3 bases short and J 9 bases short, with 6 bases between. These data originate in a study of T-cell memory formation after mild COVID-19. Study summary: Each donor largely had its own TCR clusters.

TCR alpha and TCR beta cDNA libraries with sample barcodes and UMIs came from 5'RACE using constant-segment primers. TCRdb re-analysed the 5' RACE reads in MiXCR, keeping a single row per CDR3 protein. This sample carries about 390,000 distinct CDR3 sequences, approximately 21% of them seen once, and the ten largest clones take around 13%. Broader study findings: Within pre-infection memory, some responding clones were found, suggesting cross-reactive memory joined. Whereas later expanders leaned CD4+, clones contracting day 15 to 85 showed a balanced CD4/CD8 makeup.

Sequencing was performed on PBMCs or a T cell subset sorted from them (not recorded which). The chain uses TRBV6-1 and TRBJ2-7; no reliable D call. The TCR originated in an adult woman who had mild COVID-19 (a few samples of this study predate the infection). Cell type and time point are not known. CDR3 nucleotide sequence: TGTGCCAGCAGTGACGGTGTGCAGTACTTC. It specifies CASSDGVQYF.